Presented here are 6 T cell receptor beta chains from one specimen sequenced in a study of OX40 agonist ivuxolimab in advanced cancers. This table comes from immunoSEQ multiplex PCR, and its TCRdb copy is limited to in-frame clones, with some not included. This table has about 68,000 clones, about 84% appearing once. Here the sequenced sample was CD4+ or CD8+ T cells sorted from blood, taken in a trial of the OX40 agonist ivuxolimab. The receptors here all came from an adult with an advanced solid tumor such as melanoma, head and neck, liver or kidney cancer.

The V call is TRBV27, the J call TRBJ2-7; 7 bases fit TRBD1. The J segment lost 2 bases and the V segment lost 3 bases, leaving 4 bases of the junction unmatched. This CDR3 spans 14 amino acids. The germline gives CDR1 MNHEY, CDR2 SMNVEV (reference sequence). The CDR3 bases are TGTGCCAGCAGTTTGATACAGGGGACCTACGAGCAGTACGTC. Encoded protein: CASSLIQGTYEQYV.

The chain employs TRBV10-3 and TRBJ1-3; unclear D gene. The V end was cut by 0 bases, the J end by 8 bases, with 5 bases between. The CDR3 has 12 residues. Germline V CDR1 and CDR2: ENHRY, SYGVKD. CDR3 sequence: CAISESGDTIYF. CDR3 bases: TGTGCCATCAGTGAGTCCGGGGACACCATATATTTT.

This clone came up once. The genes are TRBV19 and TRBJ2-3, with D hard to call. The V and J ends lost 7 bases and 4 bases respectively, with 15 bases between them. Per germline, CDR1 LNHDA and CDR2 SQIVND (reference sequence). The CDR3 contains 14 residues. CDR3 coding DNA: TGTGCCAGTACCGATACTGGGGTGGCAGATACGCAGTATTTT. Translating gives CASTDTGVADTQYF.

The chain is built from TRBV5-4 and TRBJ1-4; 9 bases map to TRBD1. CDR3 length: 15 residues. Germline assignment: CDR1 SGHNT and CDR2 YYREEE (reference sequence). Losses at the gene ends were 4 bases for V and 4 bases for J; bases not matched to a gene: 5. The CDR3 protein is CASSNRGRGNEKLFF. In DNA form, the CDR3 reads TGTGCCAGCAGCAACAGGGGGCGTGGTAATGAAAAACTGTTTTTT.

The table lists this clone with a count of one. The chain has TRBV9 and TRBJ2-1, with D unclear. Trimming shortened V by 4 bases and J by 8 bases, and 10 bases separated the two germline ends. Per germline, CDR1 SGDLS and CDR2 YYNGEE. The CDR3 runs to 12 residues. CDR3 sequence reads: CASSTHGDEQFF. The CDR3 region has the DNA TGTGCCAGCAGCACCCATGGCGATGAGCAGTTCTTC.

This chain connects TRBV30 to TRBJ1-6; D unclear. Germline CDR1 reads GTSNPN; CDR2 reads SVGIG (reference sequence). The CDR3 totals 16 residues. Trimming removed 0 bases at V and 5 bases at J, with 14 bases between. This CDR3 reads CAWSVRGQVNNSPLHF. DNA of the CDR3: TGTGCCTGGAGTGTACGAGGGCAGGTTAATAATTCACCCCTCCACTTT.